Detailed here is one T cell receptor beta chain. The data were produced by immunoSEQ multiplex PCR, yet TCRdb's version contains in-frame clones alone and is incomplete. The top ten hold approximately 8% of the sample, which has 200,000 to 250,000 clones, under 85% seen once. The data were obtained in a study of blood T cell repertoires in COVID-19. The source material was peripheral blood. The sequence derives from a woman of 80 years or more with COVID-19, enrolled during active disease.

CDR3 sequence (DNA): TGTGCCAGCAGTGAATGGGGACAGTCCTACGAGCAGTACTTC. It specifies CASSEWGQSYEQYF. V is TRBV6-1 and J is TRBJ2-7; 7 bases line up with TRBD1. Germline CDR1 and CDR2: MNHNS and SASEGT. Unmatched junction bases numbered 2, after V lost 2 bases and J lost 1 base. This CDR3 region has 14 residues.